This record looks at one TCR beta chain sequence and its context. Antigen: not known. TCRdb reprocessed the RT-PCR reads with MiXCR, giving one entry per CDR3 protein. This table holds hundreds of thousands of distinct CDR3 sequences, approximately 7.7% found once. The CDR3 is made up of 16 amino acids. Germline loops: CDR1 SGHDT, CDR2 YYEEEE. Trimming left V 2 bases short and J 0 bases short, with 12 bases between. The data belong to a study of response to subunit inactivated influenza vaccine. Findings and caveats of the study: T cells newly recruited by each seasonal influenza vaccination are few, the authors suggested.

The genes are TRBV5-6 and TRBJ1-5; D possibly corresponds to TRBD1 (5 bases). This specimen consisted of PBMCs from blood, obtained approximately 25 months after vaccination. The receptor comes from a man aged 45 to 75 who received an inactivated influenza vaccine. The CDR3 sequence: CASSFRTRASNQPQHF. DNA of the CDR3: TGTGCCAGCAGCTTCAGGACACGGGCTAGCAATCAGCCCCAGCATTTT. Full variable domain (rest looked up from reference TRBV5-6 and TRBJ1-5): DAGVTQSPTHLIKTRGQQVTLRCSPKSGHDTVSWYQQALGQGPQFIFQYYEEEERQRGNFPDRFSGHQFPNYSSELNVNALLLGDSALYLCASSFRTRASNQPQHFGDGTRLSIL.